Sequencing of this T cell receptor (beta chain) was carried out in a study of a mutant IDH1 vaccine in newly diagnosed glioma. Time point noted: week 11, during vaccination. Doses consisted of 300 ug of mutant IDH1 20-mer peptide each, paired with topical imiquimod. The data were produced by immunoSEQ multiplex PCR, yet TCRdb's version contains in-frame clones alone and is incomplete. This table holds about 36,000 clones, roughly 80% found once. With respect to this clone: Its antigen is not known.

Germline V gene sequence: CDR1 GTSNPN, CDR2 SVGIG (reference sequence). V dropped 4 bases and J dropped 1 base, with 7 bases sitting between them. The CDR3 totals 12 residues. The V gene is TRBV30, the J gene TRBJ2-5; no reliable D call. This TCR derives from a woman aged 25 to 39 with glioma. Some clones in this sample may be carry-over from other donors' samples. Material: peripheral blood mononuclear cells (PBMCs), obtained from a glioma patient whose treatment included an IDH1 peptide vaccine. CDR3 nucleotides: TGTGCCTGGAACCCCGGCCAAGAGACCCAGTACTTC. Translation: CAWNPGQETQYF.